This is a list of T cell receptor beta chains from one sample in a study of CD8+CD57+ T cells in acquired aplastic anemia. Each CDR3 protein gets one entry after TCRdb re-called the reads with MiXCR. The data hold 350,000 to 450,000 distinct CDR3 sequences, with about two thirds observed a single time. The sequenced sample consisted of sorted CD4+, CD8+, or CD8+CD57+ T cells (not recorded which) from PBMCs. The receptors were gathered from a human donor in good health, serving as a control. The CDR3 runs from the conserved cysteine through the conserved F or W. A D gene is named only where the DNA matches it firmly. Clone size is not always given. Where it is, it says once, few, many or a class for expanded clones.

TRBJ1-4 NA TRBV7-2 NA TGTGCCAGCAGCACAGGGCCGAACAAACTGTTTTTT CASSTGPNKLFF
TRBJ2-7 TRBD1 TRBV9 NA TGTGCCAGCAGTCAGGGGGCCTCCGAGCAGTGCTTC CASSQGASEQCF
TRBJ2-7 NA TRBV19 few TGTGCCAGTAGTTTGACTCCGGAGGGCCTCGAGCAGTACTTC CASSLTPEGLEQYF
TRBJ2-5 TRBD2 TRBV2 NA TGTGCCAGCAGTGAAGAGGCGGGGGGGACCCAGCACTTC CASSEEAGGTQHF
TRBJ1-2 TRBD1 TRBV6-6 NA TGTGCCAGCAGAGGAACGGGGCAGGGGGCTGGCTACACCTTC CASRGTGQGAGYTF
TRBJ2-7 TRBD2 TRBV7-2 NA TGTGCCAGAGCGGGGCAGGGTGGCGATGAGCAGTTGTTCTTC CARAGQGGDEQLFF
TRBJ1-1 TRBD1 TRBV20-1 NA TGCAGTGCCACATGGACAGGCTTTAACACTGAAGCTTTCTTT CSATWTGFNTEAFF
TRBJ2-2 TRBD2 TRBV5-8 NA TGTGCCAGCAGCTCGGGGGGGGGGGGTTTGGGGGAGCTGTTTTTT CASSSGGGGLGELFF
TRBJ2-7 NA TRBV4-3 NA TGCGCCAGCAGGGTGGCAGACTACGAGCAGTACTTC CASRVADYEQYF
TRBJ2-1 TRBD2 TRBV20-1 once TGCAGTGCTACCCGACTAGCGGGGGCCGAAGGTGAGCAGTTCTTC CSATRLAGAEGEQFF
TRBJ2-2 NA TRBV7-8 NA TGTGCCAGCAGCCTAGCCCCAACCGGGGAGCTGTTTTTT CASSLAPTGELFF
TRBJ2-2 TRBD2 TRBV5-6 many TGTGCCAGCAGCTTGGAGCGGGGTACTCTTTACACCGGGGAGCTGTTTTTT CASSLERGTLYTGELFF
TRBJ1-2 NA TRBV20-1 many TGCAGTGCTAGAGCGACAACTAACTATGGCTACACCTTC CSARATTNYGYTF
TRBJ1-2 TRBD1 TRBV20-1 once TGCAGTGCTTACCAGGGGGCTATCTATGGCTACACCTTC CSAYQGAIYGYTF
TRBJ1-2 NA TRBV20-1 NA TGCAGTGCTAAAGCCACTAACGGAAACAGCTACACCTTC CSAKATNGNSYTF
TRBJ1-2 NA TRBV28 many TGTGCCAGCACTAAGAAGCCATCCAACTATGGCTACACCTTC CASTKKPSNYGYTF
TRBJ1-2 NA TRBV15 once TGTGACACCAGCAGAGATCCTCAAGGGCCTGGCTACACCTTC CDTSRDPQGPGYTF
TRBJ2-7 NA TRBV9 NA TGTGCCACCAGTCGCACGGGGCTGGGGGAGCAGTACTTC CATSRTGLGEQYF